This TCR beta chain emerged from a study of graft-versus-host responses after intestinal transplantation. Remarks on this clone: The antigen remains unidentified. This sample includes further DNA sequences coding for the same CDR3.

Repertoires were generated with immunoSEQ multiplex PCR, while TCRdb's copy carries only in-frame clones and drops some. The table lists under 100,000 clones, 85% to 95% of them singletons, with around 1.2% in the top ten. This CDR3 is built from 12 residues. Germline V gives CDR1 MGHRA, CDR2 YSYEKL. V was cut by 1 base and J by 9 bases, with 7 bases left in between. The TCR sequence derives from a human donor who was the organ donor for an intestinal transplant. The rearrangement joins TRBV4-1 to TRBJ2-1; D is unclear. The sequencing here drew on unstimulated CD8+ T cells sorted from spleen or lymph node cells, taken before transplant. The CDR3 sequence: CASSQGAIEQFF. The CDR3 region has the DNA TGCGCCAGCAGCCAAGGAGCGATTGAGCAGTTCTTC.